Here is one TCR beta chain with its context. Its target is not known. Every isolated RNA sample was fully reverse transcribed, so sequencing captured expressed TCRB transcripts. Profiling relied on immunoSEQ multiplex PCR, and the TCRdb table lists in-frame clones only, not all of them. The table has 250,000 to 350,000 clones, 9.5% to 12% seen once. These data come from a study of beta chain features in type 1 diabetes. Whole-study results and caveats: The question of HLA type influencing TCRB rearrangement was one that remained unresolved here. The study found that naive, central memory and Treg TCRB repertoires appeared more similar in patients than in healthy donors.

This CDR3 has 15 residues. V was clipped by 4 bases and J by 0 bases, with 12 bases between them. Germline loops: CDR1 KGHSY, CDR2 FQNENV. Sequences were obtained from naive CD4+ T cells from blood. The genes are TRBV16 and TRBJ1-2; D not resolved. This sequence was found in a woman aged 30 to 39 in good health. The CDR3 DNA reads as TGTGCCAGCAGCCCTCTGATCGCAGCTAACTATGGCTACACCTTC. Residues: CASSPLIAANYGYTF.